Listed below are T cell receptor beta chains from one sample, sequenced in a study of shared clonotypes between healthy human individuals. Data came from immunoSEQ multiplex PCR; TCRdb stores just in-frame clones and leaves some out. The sample includes roughly 2,500,000 clones, over 85% seen only once; the top ten take 0.36%. Sequencing was carried out using naive CD4+ T cells from PBMCs. These receptors came from a man aged 18 to 30 in good health. Some clones in this sample may be carry-over from other donors' samples. Each CDR3 is given with its conserved first and last residue. Each record gives: J gene, V gene, CDR3 protein.

TRBJ2-2,TRBV7-2,CASSTRNTGELFF
TRBJ2-3,TRBV18,CASSPMLAGTTDTQYF
TRBJ1-1,TRBV9,CASSVERGTEAFF
TRBJ1-3,TRBV7-9,CASSLVEGPGNTIYF
TRBJ2-1,TRBV29-1,CSVVLGVEQFF
TRBJ1-5,TRBV21-1,CASTEGGNQPQHF
TRBJ2-4,TRBV6-1,CASSEGGYGNIQYF
TRBJ1-6,TRBV28,CASSFQTVSSYNSPLHF
TRBJ2-1,TRBV11-3,CASSSGLAGVGEQFF
TRBJ1-1,TRBV6-5,CASTPGTSKAEAFF
TRBJ2-3,TRBV10-1,CASRSGDTQYF
TRBJ2-1,TRBV5-1,CASSLGHDHNEQFF
TRBJ1-1,TRBV5-1,CASSLGQATEAFF
TRBJ1-5,TRBV30,CAWSKWAMPQHF
TRBJ1-1,TRBV2,CASSERGRGSEAFF
TRBJ2-7,TRBV6-5,CASSTRNPHEQYF
TRBJ2-2,TRBV5-4,CASSLDGTTNTGELFF
TRBJ2-1,TRBV11-3,CASSLSGRGNEQFF
TRBJ2-2,TRBV19,CASSIGGTRTGELFF
TRBJ2-1,TRBV7-6,CASSPMIQAGAYNEQFF
TRBJ2-7,TRBV11-2,CASSLEAGSYEQYF
TRBJ2-7,TRBV5-1,CASSLTSQGEYEQYF
TRBJ2-5,TRBV21-1,CASGLRWRWQQETQYF
TRBJ2-3,TRBV21-1,CASSPKGRQGSTDTQYF
TRBJ2-7,TRBV18,CASSPGPTEQYF
TRBJ2-3,TRBV7-8,CASSLNGIGLTDTQYF
TRBJ1-2,TRBV6-1,CASSERDSYGYTF
TRBJ1-4,TRBV4-1,CASSRPGTVVEKLFF
TRBJ2-7,TRBV30,CAWSYWGTWDGQYF
TRBJ2-5,TRBV28,CASSKLGQGRRETQYF
TRBJ1-1,TRBV7-8,CASSSTTGGRGSFF
TRBJ1-1,TRBV10-3,CAIERDLGTEAFF
TRBJ1-1,TRBV5-1,CASSPDRLNTEAFF
TRBJ1-5,TRBV14,CASSQDRPARDGNQPQHF
TRBJ2-3,TRBV28,CASSKPGQGTADTQYF
TRBJ1-2,TRBV6-5,CASSYSGTGKGYTF
TRBJ1-2,TRBV4-2,CASSQDGSRSDGYTF
TRBJ2-1,TRBV14,CASSQGSGRGEQFF
TRBJ2-2,TRBV19,CASSKSGTSGRGFGAGELFF
TRBJ2-1,TRBV18,CASSPRVNSYNEQFF
TRBJ1-1,TRBV27,CASSLTDRRNTEAFF
TRBJ2-5,TRBV2,CATRGWGETQYF
TRBJ2-7,TRBV6-5,CASSYLLGSVPYEQYF
TRBJ2-7,TRBV5-4,CASSDRDRGEEQYF
TRBJ2-2,TRBV5-1,CASSFESTSGNTGELFF
TRBJ2-6,TRBV5-4,CASSLTGTGANVLTF
TRBJ1-5,TRBV19,CASSLRDSNQPQHF
TRBJ1-3,TRBV6-5,CASSIGTTGNTIYF